These 20 T cell receptor beta chains came from one sample sequenced in a study of response to subunit inactivated influenza vaccine. Each CDR3 protein is one row after TCRdb ran MiXCR on the RT-PCR reads. The table lists more than 200,000 distinct CDR3 sequences, roughly an eighth of them singletons. Sequenced here: non-naive T cells sorted from PBMCs, sampled 14 days before vaccination. All receptors come from a man in his fifties or sixties who received an inactivated influenza vaccine.

The chain carries TRBV3-1 and TRBJ1-1; D is undetermined. Trimming removed 3 bases at V and 2 bases at J, with 10 bases between. The CDR3 extends over 14 amino acids. Per germline, CDR1 LGHDT and CDR2 YNNKEL (reference sequence). DNA of the CDR3: TGTGCCAGCAGCCACCCCAAGAGTAACACTGAAGCTTTCTTT. Its protein is CASSHPKSNTEAFF.

The V and J genes are TRBV25-1 and TRBJ2-3; tentative D call: TRBD2 (6 bases). CDR1 and CDR2 from the germline V gene are MGHDK and SYGVNS. Trimming cost V 4 bases and J 2 bases, with 13 bases left between them. CDR3 size: 15 residues. The DNA of the CDR3 is TGTGCCAGCAGTGGACTAGGCGTACACACAGATACGCAGTATTTT. It translates to CASSGLGVHTDTQYF.

In its sample, this clonotype was seen once. The genes are TRBV30 and TRBJ2-5; tentative D call: TRBD1 (7 bases). From germline, CDR1 is GTSNPN and CDR2 SVGIG (reference sequence). The CDR3 consists of 13 residues. V was pared by 0 bases and J by 9 bases, with 14 bases between. CDR3 DNA: TGTGCCTGGAGTGTAGCAGGGGGAGGCGCCCAGTACTTC. It translates to CAWSVAGGGAQYF.

This clonotype was counted between two and nine times. The chain is built from TRBV14 and TRBJ2-2, with 12 bases that match TRBD2. This CDR3 spans 16 amino acids. After removal of 3 bases from V and 6 bases from J, the junction contained 5 bases not matched to a gene. CDR1 is SGHDN, CDR2 FVKESK, per germline. DNA for the CDR3: TGTGCCAGCAGCCAGTACGCTAGCGGGAGGGCCGGGGAGCTGTTTTTT. Translating it yields CASSQYASGRAGELFF.

The genes are TRBV5-6 and TRBJ2-1; 9 bases line up with TRBD1. Germline CDR1 reads SGHDT; CDR2 reads YYEEEE. The CDR3 totals 15 residues. V was clipped by 4 bases and J by 8 bases; unmatched bases: 10. The CDR3 is CASSLLRDRAHEQFF. CDR3 coding DNA: TGTGCCAGCAGCCTTCTCCGGGACAGGGCCCATGAGCAGTTCTTC.

This rearrangement joins TRBV30 to TRBJ2-1; 9 bases map to TRBD2. Trimming took 1 base from V and 7 from J; bases not matched to a gene: 11. The CDR3 contains 16 residues. Germline CDR1 and CDR2: GTSNPN and SVGIG (reference sequence). CDR3 sequence: CAWSAGTSPGMNEQFF. The CDR3 DNA reads as TGTGCCTGGAGTGCCGGGACTAGCCCCGGAATGAATGAGCAGTTCTTC.

The CDR3 DNA reads TGTGCCAGCAGTGTAGACAGGGGGGGCAATCAGCCCCAGCATTTT. As protein: CASSVDRGGNQPQHF. This chain links TRBV12-3 or TRBV12-4 with TRBJ1-5; 9 bases fit TRBD1. V was clipped by 5 bases and J by 2 bases; unmatched bases: 4. This CDR3 is built from 15 residues.

The rearrangement uses TRBV4-3 and TRBJ2-4, with D tentatively TRBD1 (5 bases). Germline CDR1 LGHNA, CDR2 YSLEER. CDR3 length: 15 amino acids. Trimming left V 0 bases short and J 5 bases short, with 11 bases between. CDR3 in amino acids: CASSQEPGLQNIQYF. As DNA, the CDR3 is TGCGCCAGCAGCCAAGAGCCAGGGCTACAAAACATTCAGTACTTC.

This clonotype showed up many times. V usage is TRBV18 and J usage is TRBJ2-6; D unresolved. The CDR3 spans 16 residues. Between the trimmed V and J ends, which lost 3 bases and 1 base, there was a span of 10 bases. Germline V gene data show CDR1 as KGHSH and CDR2 as LQKENI. CDR3 bases: TGTGCCAGCTCACCTCTCAGTGATTCTGGGGCCAACGTCCTGACTTTC. It codes for CASSPLSDSGANVLTF.

This clonotype was picked up many times. The chain links TRBV28 to TRBJ2-1, with 7 bases that match TRBD2. V was pared by 3 bases and J by 8 bases, with 10 bases of the junction left unmatched. CDR1 and CDR2 (germline): MDHEN, SYDVKM. This CDR3 has 15 residues. The CDR3 DNA reads as TGTGCCAGCAGTTTTTCGGGGGGATGGGCCCATGAGCAGTTCTTC. Translation gives CASSFSGGWAHEQFF.

This clonotype was observed a single time. The chain links TRBV2 to TRBJ2-3; TRBD2 matches 7 bases. The CDR3 extends over 12 amino acids. V lost 6 bases to trimming and J lost 8 bases; unmatched junction nucleotides: 5. The germline gives CDR1 SNHLY, CDR2 FYNNEI. This chain's CDR3 is CASSARGSTQYF. CDR3 nucleotides: TGTGCCAGCAGCGCTCGCGGGAGTACGCAGTATTTT.

V is TRBV15 and J is TRBJ2-5; TRBD1 is a possible D gene (5 bases). Germline V gene data show CDR1 as LNHNV and CDR2 as YYDKDF (reference sequence). CDR3 length equals 15 residues. Trimming shortened V by 0 bases and J by 0 bases, and 8 bases separated the two germline ends. The CDR3 loop reads CATSREKGYQETQYF. In DNA form, the CDR3 reads TGTGCCACCAGCAGAGAAAAGGGGTACCAAGAGACCCAGTACTTC.

This clonotype appeared a few times. The V gene is TRBV10-3, the J gene TRBJ2-2; weak D call: TRBD2 (5 bases). CDR3 size: 14 residues. The ends were cut back, 8 bases at V and 0 bases at J, with 10 bases in the middle. Germline loops: CDR1 ENHRY, CDR2 SYGVKD. CDR3 residues: CAISGSSNTGELFF. The CDR3 bases are TGTGCCATCTCGGGGTCCTCGAACACCGGGGAGCTGTTTTTT.

This chain joins TRBV10-2 and TRBJ1-4; possible D gene TRBD1, 6 bases. CDR1 is WSHSY, CDR2 SAAADI, per germline. V lost 4 bases and J lost 0, with 15 bases in between. The CDR3 runs to 17 residues. CDR3 amino acids: CASSAGHLLATNEKLFF. The CDR3 DNA is TGCGCCAGCAGTGCGGGACACCTCCTTGCAACTAATGAAAAACTGTTTTTT.

The chain is built from TRBV2 and TRBJ2-5, with 7 positions matching TRBD2. The CDR3 extends over 13 amino acids. Trimming at V came to 9 bases and at J to 4 bases, leaving 8 bases not matched to a gene. CDR1 SNHLY and CDR2 FYNNEI come from the germline V gene. CDR3 residues: CARATSVGETQYF. The CDR3 region has the DNA TGTGCCAGGGCTACTAGCGTAGGAGAGACCCAGTACTTC.

This clonotype was detected a few times. V is TRBV5-5 and J is TRBJ2-4, with TRBD2 as a possible D gene (5 bases). Trimming shortened V by 0 bases and J by 9 bases, and 10 bases separated the two germline ends. This CDR3 is built from 13 residues. Germline assignment: CDR1 SGHKS and CDR2 YYEKEE (reference sequence). CDR3 nucleotides: TGTGCCAGCAGCTTGGGTCAGGAGGTCATTCAGTACTTC. This translates into CASSLGQEVIQYF. Full variable domain (outside the CDR3, taken from reference TRBV5-5 and TRBJ2-4): DAGVTQSPTHLIKTRGQQVTLRCSPISGHKSVSWYQQVLGQGPQFIFQYYEKEERGRGNFPDRFSARQFPNYSSELNVNALLLGDSALYLCASSLGQEVIQYFGAGTRLSVL.

This clonotype showed up many times. The rearrangement joins TRBV10-3 to TRBJ1-1, with 8 bases matching TRBD1. The junction had 4 bases not matched to a gene; V was cut back by 4 bases and J by 0 bases. CDR1 is ENHRY and CDR2 is SYGVKD in the germline V gene. The CDR3 covers 15 residues. CDR3 sequence: CAISGQGTMNTEAFF. CDR3 nucleotides: TGTGCCATCAGTGGACAGGGGACTATGAACACTGAAGCTTTCTTT.

This clonotype occurred a few times. CDR3 in amino acids: CASSPIDRVHEQYF. The DNA of the CDR3 is TGTGCCAGCAGCCCAATTGACAGGGTACACGAGCAGTACTTC. This chain uses TRBV9 with TRBJ2-7; 7 positions match TRBD1. The V and J ends lost 4 bases and 5 bases, in that order; junction bases with no gene match: 9. CDR1 and CDR2 from the germline V gene are SGDLS and YYNGEE. The CDR3 runs 14 residues. The whole variable domain, filled in from reference TRBV9 and TRBJ2-7, reads DSGVTQTPKHLITATGQRVTLRCSPRSGDLSVYWYQQSLDQGLQFLIQYYNGEERAKGNILERFSAQQFPDLHSELNLSSLELGDSALYFCASSPIDRVHEQYFGPGTRLTVT.

V and J are TRBV7-9 and TRBJ1-2; 8 nucleotides line up with TRBD1. The CDR3 length is 13 residues. Germline-derived CDR1 and CDR2 are SEHNR and FQNEAQ (reference sequence). V shed 10 bases and J 4 bases; nucleotides not matched to a gene: 8. The CDR3 DNA is TGTGCCACCCAGGGGGCGCTTGGCTATGGCTACACCTTC. Encoded protein: CATQGALGYGYTF.

The count of this clonotype is one. The rearrangement links TRBV6-1 to TRBJ1-2; tentatively, D is TRBD1 (5 bases). Trimming took 7 bases from V and 4 from J, leaving 22 bases between them. The CDR3 extends over 16 amino acids. Germline V CDR1 and CDR2: MNHNS, SASEGT. The CDR3 nucleotides are TGTGCCAGCACCCCGACGGACACAAGGTGGACCTATGGCTACACCTTC. Its translation is CASTPTDTRWTYGYTF.